This T cell receptor beta chain stems from a study of blood T cell repertoires in COVID-19. The table lists this clone with a count of one. Germline V gives CDR1 LGHNT, CDR2 FRNRAP. This CDR3 comprises 14 residues. Trimming stripped 6 bases from V and 1 base from J, with 10 bases between. Using immunoSEQ multiplex PCR, the repertoire was profiled, and TCRdb retains in-frame clones only, with some absent. The repertoire holds under 25,000 clones, with about 87% as singletons. The chain joins TRBV12-5 to TRBJ1-5; a weak D match, TRBD1 (5 bases). The source material was peripheral blood. The sequence came from a human donor in a cohort sampled during active COVID-19. The CDR3 sequence is CASGPDRSNQPQHF. CDR3 in DNA: TGTGCTAGTGGCCCCGACAGAAGCAATCAGCCCCAGCATTTT.